Included here is one T cell receptor beta chain sequence, with context. Antigen: not known. The germline V gene encodes CDR1 SQVTM and CDR2 ANQGSEA. The length of the CDR3 is 13 residues. The V end was cut by 7 bases, the J end by 5 bases, with 15 bases between. The data derive from a study of CD8+ T cells in alopecia areata. Looking at the study overall: Treated patients took oral tofacitinib at 5 to 10 mg twice daily.

Isolated RNA was reverse transcribed into cDNA used as the sequencing template. The assay was immunoSEQ multiplex PCR, and TCRdb's table has in-frame clones only and misses some. The sample lists about 150,000 clones, around 87% seen once, with about 15% in the top ten. Study-level points and caveats: Greater clonality was observed in lesional scalp samples, especially alopecia totalis/universalis, versus normal scalp.

The sequenced sample was CD8+ T cells sorted from blood, obtained at week 0. The clonotype originates from a human donor with alopecia areata. V is TRBV29-1 and J is TRBJ2-1; D is perhaps TRBD1 or TRBD2 (5 bases each). The CDR3 region has the DNA TGCAGCGATGGGGACCGTAGGCACAATGAGCAGTTCTTC. Translated, it gives CSDGDRRHNEQFF.